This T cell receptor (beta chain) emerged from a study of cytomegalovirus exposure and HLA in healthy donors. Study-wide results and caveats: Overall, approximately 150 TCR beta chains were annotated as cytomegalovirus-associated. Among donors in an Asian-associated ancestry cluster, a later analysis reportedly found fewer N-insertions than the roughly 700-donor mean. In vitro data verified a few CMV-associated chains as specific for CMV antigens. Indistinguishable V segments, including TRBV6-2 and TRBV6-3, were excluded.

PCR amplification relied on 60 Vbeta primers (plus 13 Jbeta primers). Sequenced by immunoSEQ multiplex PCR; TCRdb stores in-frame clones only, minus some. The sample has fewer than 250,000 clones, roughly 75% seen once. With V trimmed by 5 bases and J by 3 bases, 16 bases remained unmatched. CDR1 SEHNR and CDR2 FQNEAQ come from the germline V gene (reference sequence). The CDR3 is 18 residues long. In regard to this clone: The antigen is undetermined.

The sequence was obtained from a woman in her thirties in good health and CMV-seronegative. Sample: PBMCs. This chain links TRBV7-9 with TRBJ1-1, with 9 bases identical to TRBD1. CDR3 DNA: TGTGCCAGCAGCCCTCCGGGACAGGGCATGCGGTGGGACACTGAAGCTTTCTTT. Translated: CASSPPGQGMRWDTEAFF.